This TCR beta chain appears in the sequencing data of a study of shared clonotypes between healthy human individuals. Assay runs were performed at deep level. Original methodology: ImmunoSEQ supplied junction-only sequences lacking quality scores, so filtering was different. Measured with immunoSEQ multiplex PCR; TCRdb has only the in-frame clones, and not every one. V, J and clone size were drawn from that table, and D and trimming were deduced from the DNA. There are 300,000 to 400,000 clones in the sample; about 70% occur only once, and 8% to 13% lies in the top ten. Germline V lookup: CDR1 SGHTA, CDR2 FQGNSA. Deletions cut 5 bases from V and 4 bases from J, with 9 bases between. The CDR3 extends over 13 amino acids.

The V and J genes are TRBV7-2 and TRBJ2-1; D call uncertain. The sequence derives from a man aged 25-45 years in good health. Sequenced: memory CD4+ T cells sorted from blood. Subset described: CD45RA-negative fraction. CDR3 sequence: CASSTRIYNEQFF. CDR3 coding DNA: TGTGCCAGCAGCACCCGGATATACAATGAGCAGTTCTTC.